A single count supports the clone carrying this T cell receptor (beta chain). Its target is not known. The CDR3 is made up of 15 amino acids. Looked up from germline, CDR1 is SGHAT and CDR2 is FQNNGV. J gave up 3 bases and V 3 bases, and 4 bases lay outside the gene matches. The data stem from a study of shared clonotypes between healthy human individuals. Whole-study results and caveats: How much donors shared clonotypes was expected to be affected by sequencing depth.

Data came from immunoSEQ multiplex PCR; TCRdb stores just in-frame clones and leaves some out. The sample shows over 400,000 clones, over 70% of them seen only once. All participating donors were Caucasian adults from Nashville, Tennessee. The clonotype was recovered from a woman between 40 and 50 years old in good health. Some clones in this sample may be carry-over from other donors' samples. The chain joins TRBV11-2 to TRBJ2-1, with 8 bases lining up with TRBD2. The sequenced sample consisted of PBMCs. CDR3 bases: TGTGCCAGCAGCTTTGCGGGAGGCATCTACAATGAGCAGTTCTTC. Its protein is CASSFAGGIYNEQFF.